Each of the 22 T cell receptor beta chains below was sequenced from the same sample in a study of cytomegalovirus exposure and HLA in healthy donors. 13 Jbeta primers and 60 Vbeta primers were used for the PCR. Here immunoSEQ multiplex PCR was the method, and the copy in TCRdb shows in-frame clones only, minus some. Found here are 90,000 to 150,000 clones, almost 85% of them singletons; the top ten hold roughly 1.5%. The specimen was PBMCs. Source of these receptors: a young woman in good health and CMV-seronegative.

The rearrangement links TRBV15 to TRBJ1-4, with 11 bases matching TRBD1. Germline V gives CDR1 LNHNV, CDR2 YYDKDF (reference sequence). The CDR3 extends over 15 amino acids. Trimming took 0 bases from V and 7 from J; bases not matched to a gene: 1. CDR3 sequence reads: CATSREGTGGEKLFF. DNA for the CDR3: TGTGCCACCAGCAGAGAAGGGACAGGGGGTGAAAAACTGTTTTTT.

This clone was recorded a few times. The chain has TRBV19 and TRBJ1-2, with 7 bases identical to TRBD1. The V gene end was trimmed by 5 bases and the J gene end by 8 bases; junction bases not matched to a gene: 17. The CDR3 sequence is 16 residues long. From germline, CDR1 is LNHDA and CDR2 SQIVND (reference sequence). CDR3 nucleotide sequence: TGTGCCAGTAGTGGCTCGGGACAGTCTTCCTATCGCGGCTACACCTTC. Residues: CASSGSGQSSYRGYTF.

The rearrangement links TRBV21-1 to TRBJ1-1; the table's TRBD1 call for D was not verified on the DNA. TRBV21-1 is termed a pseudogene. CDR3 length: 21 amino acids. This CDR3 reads CASSKGNGTGAPIALNTEAFF. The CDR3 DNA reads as TGTGCCAGCAGCAAGGGGAACGGGACAGGGGCGCCGATCGCTTTGAACACTGAAGCTTTCTTT.

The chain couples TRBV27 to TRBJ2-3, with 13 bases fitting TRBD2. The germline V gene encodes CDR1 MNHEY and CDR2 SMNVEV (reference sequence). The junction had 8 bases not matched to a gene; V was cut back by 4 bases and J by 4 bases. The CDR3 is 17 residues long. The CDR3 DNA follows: TGTGCCAGCAGTTCGGGACTAGCGGGAAGTTATTCAGATACGCAGTATTTT. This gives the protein CASSSGLAGSYSDTQYF.

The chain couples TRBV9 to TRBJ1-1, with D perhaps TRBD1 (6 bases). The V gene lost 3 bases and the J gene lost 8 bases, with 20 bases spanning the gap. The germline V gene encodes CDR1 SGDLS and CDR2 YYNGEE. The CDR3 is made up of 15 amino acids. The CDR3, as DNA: TGTGCCAGCAGCGCCGATGACAGGCCTCATCTGGAAGCTTTCTTT. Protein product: CASSADDRPHLEAFF. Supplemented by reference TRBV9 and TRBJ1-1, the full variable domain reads DSGVTQTPKHLITATGQRVTLRCSPRSGDLSVYWYQQSLDQGLQFLIQYYNGEERAKGNILERFSAQQFPDLHSELNLSSLELGDSALYFCASSADDRPHLEAFFGQGTRLTVV.

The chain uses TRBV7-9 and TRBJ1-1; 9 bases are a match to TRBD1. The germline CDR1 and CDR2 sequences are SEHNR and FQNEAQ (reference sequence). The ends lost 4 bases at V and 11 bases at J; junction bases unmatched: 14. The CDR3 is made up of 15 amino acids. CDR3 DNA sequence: TGTGCCAGCAGCTCACAAACCCGGGACAGGGCCGCGGCTTTCTTT. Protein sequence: CASSSQTRDRAAAFF.

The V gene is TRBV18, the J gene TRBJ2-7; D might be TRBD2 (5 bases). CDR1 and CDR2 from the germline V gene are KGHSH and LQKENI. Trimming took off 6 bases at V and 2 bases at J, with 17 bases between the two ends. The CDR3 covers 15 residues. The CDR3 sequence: CASSPGSLVAYEQYF. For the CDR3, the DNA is TGTGCCAGCTCCCCTGGGTCACTAGTCGCCTACGAGCAGTACTTC.

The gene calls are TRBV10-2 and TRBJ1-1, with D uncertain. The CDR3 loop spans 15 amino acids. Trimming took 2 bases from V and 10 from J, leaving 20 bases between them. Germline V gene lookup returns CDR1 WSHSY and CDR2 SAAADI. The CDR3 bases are TGCGCCAGCAGTGAGCCCGGACCCATTGTTGAGGGAGCTTTCTTT. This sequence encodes CASSEPGPIVEGAFF.

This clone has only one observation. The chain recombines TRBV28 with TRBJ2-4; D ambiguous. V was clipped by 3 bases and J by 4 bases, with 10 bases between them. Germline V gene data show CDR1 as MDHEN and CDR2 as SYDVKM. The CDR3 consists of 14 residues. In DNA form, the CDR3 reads TGTGCCAGCAGTTTGGTGGCAGTTAAAAACATTCAGTACTTC. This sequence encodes CASSLVAVKNIQYF. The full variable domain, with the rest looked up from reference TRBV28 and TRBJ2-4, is DVKVTQSSRYLVKRTGEKVFLECVQDMDHENMFWYRQDPGLGLRLIYFSYDVKMKEKGDIPEGYSVSREKKERFSLILESASTNQTSMYLCASSLVAVKNIQYFGAGTRLSVL.

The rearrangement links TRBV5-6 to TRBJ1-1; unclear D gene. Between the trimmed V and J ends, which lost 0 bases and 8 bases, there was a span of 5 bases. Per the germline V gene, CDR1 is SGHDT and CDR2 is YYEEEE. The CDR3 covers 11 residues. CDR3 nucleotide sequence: TGTGCCAGCAGCTTGGGTAGAGAAGCTTTCTTT. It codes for CASSLGREAFF.

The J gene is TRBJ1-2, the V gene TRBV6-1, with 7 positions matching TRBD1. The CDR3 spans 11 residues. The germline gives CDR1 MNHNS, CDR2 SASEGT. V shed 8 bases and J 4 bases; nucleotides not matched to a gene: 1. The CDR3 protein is CASGTAYGYTF. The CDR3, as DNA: TGTGCCAGCGGGACAGCCTATGGCTACACCTTC.

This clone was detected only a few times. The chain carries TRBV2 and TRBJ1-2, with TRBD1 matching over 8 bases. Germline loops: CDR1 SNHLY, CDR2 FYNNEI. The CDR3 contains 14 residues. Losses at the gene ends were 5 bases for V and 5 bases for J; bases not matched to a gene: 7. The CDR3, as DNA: TGTGCCAGCAGTATTGACAGGGGTTCGTATGGCTACACCTTC. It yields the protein CASSIDRGSYGYTF.

The CDR3 bases are TGTGCCAGCAGCTTAAGGTCCGGGGGCGAGCAGTACTTC. This translates into CASSLRSGGEQYF. This chain uses TRBV7-2 with TRBJ2-7, with D possibly matching TRBD2 (6 bases). Between the trimmed V and J ends, which lost 2 bases and 6 bases, there was a span of 11 bases. The CDR3 covers 13 residues. Germline V lookup: CDR1 SGHTA, CDR2 FQGNSA.

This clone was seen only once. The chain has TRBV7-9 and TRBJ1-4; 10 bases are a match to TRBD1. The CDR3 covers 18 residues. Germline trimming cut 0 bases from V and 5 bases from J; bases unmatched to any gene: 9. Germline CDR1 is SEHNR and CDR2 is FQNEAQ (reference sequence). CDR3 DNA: TGTGCCAGCAGCTTAGCCGTTTCCCGGGACAGGGGAAATGAAAAACTGTTTTTT. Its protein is CASSLAVSRDRGNEKLFF.

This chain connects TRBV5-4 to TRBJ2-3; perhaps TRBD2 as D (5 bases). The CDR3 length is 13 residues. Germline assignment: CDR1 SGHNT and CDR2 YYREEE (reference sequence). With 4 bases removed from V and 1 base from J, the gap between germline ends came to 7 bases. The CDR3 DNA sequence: TGTGCCAGCAGCAGTAGCGGCACAGATACGCAGTATTTT. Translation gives CASSSSGTDTQYF. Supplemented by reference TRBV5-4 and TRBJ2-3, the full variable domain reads ETGVTQSPTHLIKTRGQQVTLRCSSQSGHNTVSWYQQALGQGPQFIFQYYREEENGRGNFPPRFSGLQFPNYSSELNVNALELDDSALYLCASSSSGTDTQYFGPGTRLTVL.

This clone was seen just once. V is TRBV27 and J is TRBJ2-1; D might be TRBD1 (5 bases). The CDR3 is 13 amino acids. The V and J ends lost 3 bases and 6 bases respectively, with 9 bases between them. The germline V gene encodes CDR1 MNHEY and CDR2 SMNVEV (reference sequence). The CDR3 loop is CASSLEGVNEQFF. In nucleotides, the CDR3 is TGTGCCAGCAGTTTGGAAGGGGTCAATGAGCAGTTCTTC.

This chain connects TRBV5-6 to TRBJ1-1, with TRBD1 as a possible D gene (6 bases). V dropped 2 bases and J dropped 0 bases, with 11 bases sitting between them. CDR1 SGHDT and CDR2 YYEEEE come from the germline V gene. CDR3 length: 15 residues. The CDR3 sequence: CASSFNRVMNTEAFF. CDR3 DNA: TGTGCCAGCAGCTTCAACAGGGTTATGAACACTGAAGCTTTCTTT.

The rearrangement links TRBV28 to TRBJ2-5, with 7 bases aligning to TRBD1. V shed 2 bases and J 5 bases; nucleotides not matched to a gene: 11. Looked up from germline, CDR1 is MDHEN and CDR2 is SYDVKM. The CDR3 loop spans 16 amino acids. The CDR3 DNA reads TGTGCCAGCAGTTTAGGCGGCGAGGGGGCTGGGGAGACCCAGTACTTC. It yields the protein CASSLGGEGAGETQYF.

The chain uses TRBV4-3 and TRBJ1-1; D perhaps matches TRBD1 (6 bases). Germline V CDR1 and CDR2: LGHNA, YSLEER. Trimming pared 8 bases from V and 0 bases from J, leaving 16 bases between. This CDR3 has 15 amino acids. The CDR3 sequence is CASRSQGTMNTEAFF. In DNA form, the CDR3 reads TGCGCCAGCCGTTCCCAGGGGACCATGAACACTGAAGCTTTCTTT.

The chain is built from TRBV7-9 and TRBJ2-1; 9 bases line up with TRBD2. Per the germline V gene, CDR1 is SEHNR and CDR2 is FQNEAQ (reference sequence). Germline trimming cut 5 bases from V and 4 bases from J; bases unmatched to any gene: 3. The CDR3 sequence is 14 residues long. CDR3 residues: CASSLGLAYNEQFF. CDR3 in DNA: TGTGCCAGCAGCCTAGGACTAGCGTACAATGAGCAGTTCTTC.

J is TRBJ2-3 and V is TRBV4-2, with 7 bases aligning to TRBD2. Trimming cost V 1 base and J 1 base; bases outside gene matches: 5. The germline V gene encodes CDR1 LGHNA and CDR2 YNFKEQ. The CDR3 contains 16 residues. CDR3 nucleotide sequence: TGTGCCAGCAGCCAAGTTGCGGGGGATCGCACAGATACGCAGTATTTT. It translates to CASSQVAGDRTDTQYF.

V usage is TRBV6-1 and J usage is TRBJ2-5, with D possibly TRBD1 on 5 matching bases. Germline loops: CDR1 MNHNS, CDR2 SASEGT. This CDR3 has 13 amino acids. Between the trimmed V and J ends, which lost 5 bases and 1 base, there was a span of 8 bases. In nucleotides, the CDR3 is TGTGCCAGCAGTCCAGGGTTCCAAGAGACCCAGTACTTC. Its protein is CASSPGFQETQYF.